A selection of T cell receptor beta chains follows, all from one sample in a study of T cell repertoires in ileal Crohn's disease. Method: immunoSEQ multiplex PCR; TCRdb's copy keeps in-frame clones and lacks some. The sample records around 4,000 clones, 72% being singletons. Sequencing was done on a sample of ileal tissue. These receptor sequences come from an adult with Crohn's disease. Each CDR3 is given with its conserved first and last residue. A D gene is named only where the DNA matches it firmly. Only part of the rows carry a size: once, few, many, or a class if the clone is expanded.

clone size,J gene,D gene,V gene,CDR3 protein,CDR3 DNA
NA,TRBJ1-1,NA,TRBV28,CASIGWNTEAFF,TGTGCCAGCATTGGCTGGAACACTGAAGCTTTCTTT
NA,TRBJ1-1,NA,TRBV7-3,CASSRGLDTEAFF,TGTGCCAGCAGCAGGGGGTTAGACACTGAAGCTTTCTTT
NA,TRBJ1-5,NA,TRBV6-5,CASSYVRGRAQHF,TGTGCCAGCAGTTACGTCCGAGGGAGGGCCCAGCATTTT
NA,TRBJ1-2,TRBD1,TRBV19,CASTQTGGEINYGYTF,TGTGCCAGTACCCAGACAGGGGGAGAAATTAACTATGGCTACACCTTC
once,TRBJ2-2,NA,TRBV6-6,CASLQQGGRTGELFF,TGTGCCAGCCTACAGCAAGGGGGGAGAACCGGGGAGCTGTTTTTT
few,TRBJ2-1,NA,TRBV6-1,CASSRSGEANEQFF,TGTGCCAGCAGCCGCTCGGGGGAGGCGAATGAGCAGTTCTTC
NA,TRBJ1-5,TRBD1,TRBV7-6,CASSLAIRGQPQHF,TGTGCCAGCAGCTTAGCTATCAGGGGGCAGCCCCAGCATTTT
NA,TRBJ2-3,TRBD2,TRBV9,CASSPTGGLIDTQYF,TGTGCCAGCAGCCCGACGGGGGGACTAATAGATACGCAGTATTTT
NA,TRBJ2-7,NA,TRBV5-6,CASSRTATYEQYF,TGTGCCAGCAGCAGGACGGCAACCTACGAGCAGTACTTC
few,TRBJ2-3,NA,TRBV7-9,CASSSLGSGSTDTQYF,TGTGCCAGCAGCTCCTTGGGAAGCGGTAGCACAGATACGCAGTATTTT
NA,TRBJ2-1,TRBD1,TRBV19,CASSANQGAFFDEQFF,TGTGCCAGTAGTGCGAATCAGGGGGCGTTTTTCGATGAGCAGTTCTTC
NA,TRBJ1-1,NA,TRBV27,CASSLQGLNTEAFF,TGTGCCAGCAGTCTACAGGGATTAAACACTGAAGCTTTCTTT
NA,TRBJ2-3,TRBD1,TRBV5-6,CASSLRGGQRTDTQYF,TGTGCCAGCAGCCTTCGAGGGGGACAGCGCACAGATACGCAGTATTTT
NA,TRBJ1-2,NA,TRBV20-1,CSANRGTF,TGCAGTGCTAACCGGGGGACCTTC
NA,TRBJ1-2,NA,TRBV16,CASSQTPQGGYTF,TGTGCCAGCAGCCAAACCCCGCAAGGAGGCTACACCTTC
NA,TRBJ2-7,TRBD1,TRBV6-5,CASSAGTGKNEQYF,TGTGCCAGCAGCGCCGGGACAGGGAAAAACGAGCAGTACTTC
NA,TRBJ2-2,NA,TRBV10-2,CASSEEAGSNTGELFF,TGCGCCAGCAGCGAGGAGGCAGGGTCGAACACCGGGGAGCTGTTTTTT
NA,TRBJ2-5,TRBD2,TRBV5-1,CASSRGGSETQYF,TGCGCCAGCAGCCGGGGGGGCAGTGAGACCCAGTACTTC
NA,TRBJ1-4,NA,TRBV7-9,CASSFTGLGEKLFF,TGTGCCAGCAGCTTCACAGGGTTAGGGGAAAAACTGTTTTTT
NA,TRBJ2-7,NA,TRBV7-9,CASSLYDYEQYF,TGTGCCAGCAGCTTATACGACTACGAGCAGTACTTC
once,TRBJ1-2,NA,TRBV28,CASSFDGNYGYTF,TGTGCCAGCAGTTTTGACGGTAACTATGGCTACACCTTC
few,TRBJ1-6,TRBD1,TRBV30,CAWSEGQEGIPLHF,TGTGCCTGGAGTGAGGGACAGGAAGGAATCCCCCTCCACTTT
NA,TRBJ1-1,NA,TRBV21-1,CASSKVGDNTEAFF,TGTGCCAGCAGCAAAGTAGGGGACAACACTGAAGCTTTCTTT
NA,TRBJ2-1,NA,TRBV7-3,CASSLGGRKLTSSFNEQFF,TGTGCCAGCAGCTTAGGTGGGCGGAAACTCACATCCTCGTTCAATGAGCAGTTCTTC
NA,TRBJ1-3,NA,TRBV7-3,CASSLSTGLGNTIYF,TGTGCCAGCAGCTTAAGTACAGGTTTGGGAAACACCATATATTTT
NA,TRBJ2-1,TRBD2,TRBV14,CATLPGLEFF,TGTGCCACCCTTCCGGGACTAGAGTTCTTC
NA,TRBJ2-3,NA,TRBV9,CASGYWGTQYF,TGTGCCAGCGGGTATTGGGGTACGCAGTATTTT
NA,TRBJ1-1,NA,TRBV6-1,CASSDQRHSTEAFF,TGTGCCAGCAGTGACCAACGACACAGCACTGAAGCTTTCTTT
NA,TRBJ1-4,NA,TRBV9,CASSVVGGPNEKLFF,TGTGCCAGCAGCGTAGTTGGAGGTCCTAATGAAAAACTGTTTTTT
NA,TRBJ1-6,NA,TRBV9,CASGGRDYSPLHF,TGTGCCAGCGGGGGCAGGGATTATTCACCCCTCCACTTT
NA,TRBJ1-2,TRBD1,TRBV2,CASSLGQGGYGYTF,TGTGCCAGCAGCCTGGGACAGGGGGGGTATGGCTACACCTTC
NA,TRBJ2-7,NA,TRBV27,CASSAGRPYEQYF,TGTGCCAGCAGTGCAGGGAGACCCTACGAGCAGTACTTC
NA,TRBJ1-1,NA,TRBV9,CASTEGAAETEAFF,TGTGCCAGCACCGAGGGAGCTGCGGAGACTGAAGCTTTCTTT
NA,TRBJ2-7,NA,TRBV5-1,CASRGEAVARYF,TGCGCCAGCAGGGGGGAGGCAGTGGCTAGATACTTC
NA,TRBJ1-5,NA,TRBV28,CASNRQYQPQHF,TGTGCCAGCAATAGGCAATATCAGCCCCAGCATTTT
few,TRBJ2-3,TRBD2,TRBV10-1,CASSDPASRAGGTDTQYF,TGCGCCAGCAGTGACCCGGCGTCCAGAGCGGGGGGCACAGATACGCAGTATTTT
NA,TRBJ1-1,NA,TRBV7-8,CASSLTGIGAGNTEAFF,TGTGCCAGCAGTCTAACCGGGATTGGGGCCGGGAACACTGAAGCTTTCTTT
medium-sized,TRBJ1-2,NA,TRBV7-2,CASSIADGNYGYTF,TGTGCCAGCAGCATCGCTGACGGCAACTATGGCTACACCTTC
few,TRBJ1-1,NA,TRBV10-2,CASRGGGWDTEAFF,TGCGCCAGCAGAGGGGGGGGTTGGGACACTGAAGCTTTCTTT
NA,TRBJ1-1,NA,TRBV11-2,CASSLDRNTEAFF,TGTGCCAGCAGCTTAGATAGAAACACTGAAGCTTTCTTT
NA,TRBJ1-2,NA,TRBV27,CASSLQGRFYGYTF,TGTGCCAGCAGTTTACAGGGGCGGTTCTATGGCTACACCTTC
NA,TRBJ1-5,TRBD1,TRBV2,CASSEAVAGGKPQHF,TGTGCCAGCAGTGAAGCGGTAGCAGGGGGAAAGCCCCAGCATTTT
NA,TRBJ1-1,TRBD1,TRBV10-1,CASSEFRDRDRGLGTEAFF,TGCGCCAGCAGTGAGTTTAGAGACCGGGACAGGGGGCTCGGGACTGAAGCTTTCTTT
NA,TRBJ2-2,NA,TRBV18,CASSPGQKQTGELFF,TGTGCCAGCTCACCGGGGCAGAAGCAAACCGGGGAGCTGTTTTTT
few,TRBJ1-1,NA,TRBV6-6,CASELYTEAFF,TGTGCCAGCGAGCTTTACACTGAAGCTTTCTTT
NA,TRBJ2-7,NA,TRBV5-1,CASSLSVISYEQYF,TGCGCCAGCAGCTTGTCAGTGATCTCCTACGAGCAGTACTTC
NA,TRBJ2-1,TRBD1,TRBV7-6,CASSSLSGQYSEQFF,TGTGCCAGCAGCTCCCTATCGGGACAGTACAGTGAGCAGTTCTTC
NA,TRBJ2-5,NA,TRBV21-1,CASASVRETQYF,TGTGCCAGCGCGTCAGTCCGTGAGACCCAGTACTTC
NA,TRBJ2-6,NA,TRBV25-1,CASSEAGAHSGANVLTF,TGTGCCAGCAGTGAAGCGGGGGCTCACTCTGGGGCCAACGTCCTGACTTTC
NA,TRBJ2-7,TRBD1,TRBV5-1,CASSFQGTESPEQYF,TGCGCCAGCAGCTTCCAAGGGACAGAGAGTCCCGAGCAGTACTTC
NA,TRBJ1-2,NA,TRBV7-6,CASSFEKGAGYTF,TGTGCCAGCAGCTTTGAAAAAGGGGCTGGCTACACCTTC
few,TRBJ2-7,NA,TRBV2,CASRGPPYEQYF,TGTGCCAGCAGGGGGCCCCCCTACGAGCAGTACTTC
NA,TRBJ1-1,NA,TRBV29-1,CSVVYEFGTEAFF,TGCAGCGTCGTATATGAGTTTGGCACTGAAGCTTTCTTT
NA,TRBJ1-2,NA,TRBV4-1,CASSQDVDRPQGYTF,TGCGCCAGCAGCCAAGATGTGGACCGTCCGCAGGGCTACACCTTC
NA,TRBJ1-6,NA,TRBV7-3,CASSLGSSENSPLHF,TGTGCCAGCAGCTTAGGGTCCTCGGAGAATTCACCCCTCCACTTT
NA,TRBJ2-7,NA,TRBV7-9,CASSRAATTEQYF,TGTGCCAGCAGCCGCGCGGCGACAACCGAGCAGTACTTC
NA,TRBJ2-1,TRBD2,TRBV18,CASSPLADSYNEQFF,TGTGCCAGCTCACCCCTAGCGGACTCCTACAATGAGCAGTTCTTC
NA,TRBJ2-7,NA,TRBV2,CASSRTYEQYF,TGTGCCAGCAGCCGAACCTACGAGCAGTACTTC
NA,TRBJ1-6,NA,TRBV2,CASSEASARDNSPLHF,TGTGCCAGCAGTGAAGCGTCAGCCAGAGATAATTCACCCCTCCACTTT